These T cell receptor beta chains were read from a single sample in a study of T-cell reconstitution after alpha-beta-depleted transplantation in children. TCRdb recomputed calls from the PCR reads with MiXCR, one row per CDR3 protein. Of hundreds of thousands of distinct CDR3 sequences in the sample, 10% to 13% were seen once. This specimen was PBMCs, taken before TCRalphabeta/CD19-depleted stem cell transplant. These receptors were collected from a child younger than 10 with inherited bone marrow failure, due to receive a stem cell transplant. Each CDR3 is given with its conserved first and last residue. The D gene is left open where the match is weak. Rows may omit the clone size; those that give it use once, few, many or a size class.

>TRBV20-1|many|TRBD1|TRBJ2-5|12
CSARYRGETQYF
TGCAGTGCTAGATACAGGGGAGAGACCCAGTACTTC
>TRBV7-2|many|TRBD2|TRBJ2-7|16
CASSFRPSGPSYEQYF
TGTGCCAGCAGCTTCCGTCCTAGCGGGCCGTCCTACGAGCAGTACTTC
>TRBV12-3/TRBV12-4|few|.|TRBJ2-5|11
CASAVTSNQYF
TGTGCCAGCGCCGTAACTAGTAATCAGTACTTC
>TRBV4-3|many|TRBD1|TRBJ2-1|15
CASSRIGTGLSEQFF
TGCGCCAGCAGCCGAATTGGGACAGGGCTAAGTGAGCAGTTCTTC
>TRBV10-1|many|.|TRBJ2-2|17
CASSAARGVDATGELFF
TGCGCCAGCAGTGCGGCCAGGGGAGTGGATGCGACCGGGGAGCTGTTTTTT
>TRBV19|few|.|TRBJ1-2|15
CASSLEDRPNYGYTF
TGTGCCAGTAGTTTGGAGGACAGACCTAACTATGGCTACACCTTC
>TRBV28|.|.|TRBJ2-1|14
CASSLTESGDEQFF
TGTGCCAGCAGTTTGACGGAGTCTGGGGATGAGCAGTTCTTC
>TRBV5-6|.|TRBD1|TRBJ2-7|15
CASSHYRGDAYEQYF
TGTGCCAGCAGCCATTACAGGGGAGACGCCTACGAGCAGTACTTC
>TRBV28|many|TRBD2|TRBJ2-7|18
CASSLWGSGRESSYEQYF
TGTGCCAGCAGTTTATGGGGTAGCGGGAGGGAAAGCTCCTACGAGCAGTACTTC
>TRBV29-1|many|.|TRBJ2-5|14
CSAVQGAGWETQYF
TGCAGCGCCGTTCAGGGAGCGGGCTGGGAGACCCAGTACTTC
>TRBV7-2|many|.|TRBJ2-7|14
CASSLRAVAYEQYF
TGTGCCAGCAGCTTAAGGGCCGTAGCCTACGAGCAGTACTTC
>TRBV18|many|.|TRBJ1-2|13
CASSPAQDYGYTF
TGTGCCAGCTCACCTGCGCAGGACTATGGCTACACCTTC
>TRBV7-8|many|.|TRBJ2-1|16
CASSLVGPIAMNEQFF
TGTGCCAGCAGCTTAGTGGGGCCAATAGCGATGAATGAGCAGTTCTTC
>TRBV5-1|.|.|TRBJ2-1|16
CASSLVYREKGNEQFF
TGCGCCAGCAGCTTGGTTTACAGGGAGAAGGGCAATGAGCAGTTCTTC
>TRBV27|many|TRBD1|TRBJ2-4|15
CASSLDRGEGNIQYF
TGTGCCAGCAGTTTAGACAGGGGAGAGGGTAACATTCAGTACTTC
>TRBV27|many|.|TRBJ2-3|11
CASSGSGTQYF
TGTGCCAGCAGTGGGAGCGGTACGCAGTATTTT
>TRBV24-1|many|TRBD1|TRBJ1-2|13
CATSGTGNYGYTF
TGTGCCACCAGTGGGACAGGAAACTATGGCTACACCTTC
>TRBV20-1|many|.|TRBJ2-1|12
CSAYGTYNEQFF
TGCAGTGCTTATGGGACTTACAATGAGCAGTTCTTC
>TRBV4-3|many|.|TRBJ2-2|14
CASSEGTNTGELFF
TGCGCCAGCAGTGAGGGAACGAACACCGGGGAGCTGTTTTTT
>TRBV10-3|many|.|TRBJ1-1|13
CAISQPPDTEAFF
TGTGCCATCAGTCAGCCCCCGGACACTGAAGCTTTCTTT
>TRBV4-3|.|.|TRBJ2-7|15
CASSQRVEQVYEQYF
TGCGCCAGCAGCCAGAGGGTAGAACAGGTATACGAGCAGTACTTC
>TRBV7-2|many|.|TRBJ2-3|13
CASSPGIADTQYF
TGTGCCAGCAGCCCGGGTATCGCAGATACGCAGTATTTT
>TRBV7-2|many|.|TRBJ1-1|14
CASSRTLGNTEAFF
TGTGCCAGCAGCCGAACCCTGGGGAACACTGAAGCTTTCTTT
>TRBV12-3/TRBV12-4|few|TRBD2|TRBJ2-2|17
CASSRTSGKIGTGELFF
TGTGCCAGCAGTAGGACTAGCGGGAAGATCGGCACCGGGGAGCTGTTTTTT
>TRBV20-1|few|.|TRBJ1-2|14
CSARRQSPKYGYTF
TGCAGTGCCAGACGACAGAGCCCGAAGTATGGCTACACCTTC
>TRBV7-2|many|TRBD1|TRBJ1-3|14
CASSLRTGGNTIYF
TGTGCCAGCAGCTTGAGGACAGGAGGAAACACCATATATTTT
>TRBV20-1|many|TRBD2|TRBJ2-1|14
CSAFGTSGHNEQFF
TGCAGTGCTTTCGGGACTAGCGGCCACAATGAGCAGTTCTTC
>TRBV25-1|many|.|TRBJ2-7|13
CASSERLASEQYF
TGTGCCAGCAGTGAACGGCTAGCTTCCGAGCAGTACTTC
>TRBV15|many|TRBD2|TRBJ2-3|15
CATSRLAGVADTQYF
TGTGCCACCAGTCGACTAGCGGGAGTAGCGGATACGCAGTATTTT
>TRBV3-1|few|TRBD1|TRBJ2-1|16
CASSQSTGDPYNEQFF
TGTGCCAGCAGCCAGTCAACAGGGGACCCCTACAATGAGCAGTTCTTC
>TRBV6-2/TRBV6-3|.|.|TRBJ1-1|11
CASGGFGRAFF
TGTGCCAGCGGGGGGTTCGGTAGAGCTTTCTTT
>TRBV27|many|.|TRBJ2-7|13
CASGGGGGYEQYF
TGTGCCAGTGGGGGGGGAGGGGGCTACGAGCAGTACTTC
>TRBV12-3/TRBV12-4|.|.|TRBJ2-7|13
CASSLAHTYEQYF
TGTGCCAGCAGTTTAGCCCATACCTACGAGCAGTACTTC
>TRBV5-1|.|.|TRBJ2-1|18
CASSLEIGASWSYNEQFF
TGCGCCAGCAGCTTGGAGATAGGCGCTAGTTGGTCCTACAATGAGCAGTTCTTC
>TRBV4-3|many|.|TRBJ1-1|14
CASSQGATGTEAFF
TGCGCCAGCAGCCAAGGGGCGACTGGTACTGAAGCTTTCTTT
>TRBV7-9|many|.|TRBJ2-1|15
CASSPGWAAYNEQFF
TGTGCCAGCAGTCCCGGGTGGGCGGCTTACAATGAGCAGTTCTTC
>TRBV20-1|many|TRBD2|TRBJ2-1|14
CSAHVSGRRNEQFF
TGCAGTGCCCACGTTAGCGGGAGAAGGAATGAGCAGTTCTTC
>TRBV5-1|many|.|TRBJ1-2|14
CASSLANLDYGYTF
TGTGCCAGCAGCTTGGCGAACCTTGACTATGGCTACACCTTC
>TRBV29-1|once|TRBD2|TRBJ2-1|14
CSVVPLAGGNEQFF
TGCAGCGTTGTACCTCTAGCGGGAGGAAATGAGCAGTTCTTC
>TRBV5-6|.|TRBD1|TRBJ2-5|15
CASSLKTGDMETQYF
TGTGCCAGCAGCCTAAAGACAGGGGACATGGAGACCCAGTACTTC
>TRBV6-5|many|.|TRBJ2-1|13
CASSYGTRFGQFF
TGTGCCAGCAGTTACGGTACGCGATTCGGGCAGTTCTTC
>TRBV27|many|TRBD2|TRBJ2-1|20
CASSSRGYSGRRRSYNEQFF
TGTGCCAGCAGTTCGAGGGGTTATAGCGGGAGGAGGAGGTCCTACAATGAGCAGTTCTTC
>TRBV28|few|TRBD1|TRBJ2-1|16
CASSLRTGESYNEQFF
TGTGCCAGCAGTTTACGGACAGGGGAATCCTACAATGAGCAGTTCTTC
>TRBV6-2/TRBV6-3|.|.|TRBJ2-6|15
CASRAGISGANVLTF
TGTGCCAGCAGGGCGGGAATCTCTGGGGCCAACGTCCTGACTTTC
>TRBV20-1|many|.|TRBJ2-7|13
CSAARGAGDEQYF
TGCAGTGCGGCCCGGGGGGCGGGAGACGAGCAGTACTTC
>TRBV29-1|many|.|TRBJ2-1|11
CSVDARTAQFF
TGCAGCGTTGATGCTAGAACCGCTCAGTTCTTC
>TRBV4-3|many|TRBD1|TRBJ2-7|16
CASSQAKGTGLHEQYF
TGCGCCAGCAGCCAGGCCAAGGGGACAGGGCTCCACGAGCAGTACTTC
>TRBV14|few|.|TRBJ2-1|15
CASSQDLAAYNEQFF
TGTGCCAGCAGCCAAGATTTGGCAGCGTACAATGAGCAGTTCTTC
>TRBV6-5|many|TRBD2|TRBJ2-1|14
CASSYGLAGNEQFF
TGTGCCAGCAGTTACGGACTAGCAGGCAATGAGCAGTTCTTC
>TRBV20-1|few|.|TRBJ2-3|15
CSARGPGRSLDTQYF
TGCAGTGCTAGGGGACCGGGTCGGAGCTTGGATACGCAGTATTTT